This entry describes one T cell receptor (beta chain). These data originate in a study of blood T cell repertoires in COVID-19. For the study at large: Cohort 3 recovered donors had two negative PCRs, clearance, or symptom resolution. PBMCs, B-cell-depleted T cells, or T cells were the source of the cDNA or gDNA that made up the material.

Participants' own reports of clinical history determined their cohort assignment. As processed by the authors: Reference gene primer amplification yielded estimated nucleated cell counts. Repertoires were generated with immunoSEQ multiplex PCR, while TCRdb's copy carries only in-frame clones and drops some. The DNA was the basis for D and trimming; V, J and clone size are from that table. Among 330,000 or so clones listed, about 90% were seen once. The source material was PBMCs or T cells enriched from blood (not recorded which). This sequence was found in a man aged 35 to 55 in a cohort exposed to, infected with or recovered from COVID-19 (not recorded which).

The CDR3 coding sequence is TGTGCCAGCAGGAGACCGGGACTAGCGGGAGGGGTGGTCGGGGAGCTGTTTTTT. Its protein is CASRRPGLAGGVVGELFF. V gene TRBV27 combines with J gene TRBJ2-2; TRBD2 matches at 16 bases. The CDR3 runs 18 residues. V lost 6 bases to trimming and J lost 7 bases; unmatched junction nucleotides: 11. The germline gives CDR1 MNHEY, CDR2 SMNVEV (reference sequence).